This T cell receptor beta chain was sequenced for a study of blood T cell repertoires in COVID-19. Study as a whole: Whether acute or convalescent, the COVID-19 samples came from the United States, Italy and Spain.

Clinical history reported by participants formed the basis on which cohorts were assigned. The CDR3 is made up of 13 amino acids. The germline V gene has CDR1 MNHEY and CDR2 SVGAGI. The V end was cut by 7 bases, the J end by 0 bases, with 7 bases between. In the authors' workflow: Reference gene primer amplification yielded estimated nucleated cell counts. The repertoire was sequenced with immunoSEQ multiplex PCR; TCRdb's copy has only in-frame clones and lacks some. V and J calls and clone size are as listed in that table; D and trimming were resolved from the DNA. Here the sample spans approximately 210,000 clones, 70% to 90% being singletons.

V usage is TRBV6-5 and J usage is TRBJ2-1; no clear D. What was sequenced was PBMCs or T cells enriched from blood (not recorded which). This sequence originates from a man under 40 with acute COVID-19. The CDR3 DNA follows: TGTGCCAGCACCCCCTTCTCCTACAATGAGCAGTTCTTC. Translation: CASTPFSYNEQFF.